Listed below are T cell receptor beta chains from one sample, sequenced in a study of blood T cells in healthy people across ages. TCRdb re-derived calls from the 5' RACE reads in MiXCR, one entry per CDR3 protein. The data show just under 550,000 distinct CDR3 sequences, approximately 25% seen once. The data also belong to a second study, concerning T cells of mothers and their children.

Material: blood. Receptor source: a boy younger than 18 in good health. Both conserved end residues are part of each CDR3. D genes are given only for firm matches. Size tells how often a clone was seen (once, few, many) or the class of an expanded clone, and some rows leave it out.

TRBV7-9	TRBD2	TRBJ2-1	.	CASETGLAVWNEQFF	TGTGCCAGTGAGACGGGACTAGCGGTCTGGAATGAGCAGTTCTTC
TRBV6-1	.	TRBJ1-2	few	CASSPDWGGGRFNYGYTF	TGTGCCAGCAGCCCCGATTGGGGGGGCGGGAGATTTAACTATGGCTACACCTTC
TRBV9	.	TRBJ2-7	.	CASSVGVMGSSYEQYF	TGTGCCAGCAGCGTAGGTGTAATGGGCAGCTCCTACGAGCAGTACTTC
TRBV7-9	TRBD1	TRBJ1-6	few	CASSPLPDRAHLHF	TGTGCCAGCAGCCCGCTACCCGACAGGGCTCACCTCCACTTT
TRBV7-9	.	TRBJ1-4	.	CASSLSRADEKLFF	TGTGCCAGCAGCCTTTCCAGGGCGGATGAAAAACTGTTTTTT
TRBV28	.	TRBJ2-3	.	CASSLARSVTDTQYF	TGTGCCAGCAGTTTGGCGAGGAGTGTCACAGATACTCAGTATTTT
TRBV20-1	.	TRBJ2-3	few	CSESRTGLSTDTQYF	TGCAGTGAAAGTCGCACAGGGCTTAGCACAGATACGCAGTATTTT
TRBV4-2	TRBD2	TRBJ2-1	.	CASSQRRLAGYEQFF	TGTGCCAGCAGCCAACGCCGACTAGCGGGTTATGAGCAGTTCTTC
TRBV27	TRBD2	TRBJ2-7	.	CASSSGSGRLSSYEQYF	TGTGCCAGCAGCTCGGGGAGCGGGAGGTTAAGCTCCTACGAGCAGTACTTC
TRBV7-3	TRBD2	TRBJ2-3	.	CASSQRLAGGRDTQYF	TGTGCCAGCAGCCAGAGACTAGCGGGGGGCCGAGATACGCAGTATTTT
TRBV4-1	.	TRBJ2-1	.	CASSQDRLSYNEQFF	TGCGCCAGCAGCCAAGATCGTCTTTCCTACAATGAGCAGTTCTTC
TRBV20-1	.	TRBJ1-1	.	CSARDQGMNTEAFF	TGCAGTGCTAGAGATCAGGGGATGAACACTGAAGCTTTCTTT
TRBV2	.	TRBJ2-1	.	CASKRGGVAYNEQFF	TGTGCCAGCAAGAGGGGCGGAGTTGCATACAATGAGCAGTTCTTC
TRBV5-1	TRBD1	TRBJ1-4	few	CASSSGTGGSEKLFF	TGCGCCAGCAGCTCAGGGACAGGGGGAAGTGAAAAACTGTTTTTT
TRBV4-3	.	TRBJ1-1	few	CASSQDTGGYTEAFF	TGCGCCAGCAGCCAAGATACAGGCGGGTACACTGAAGCTTTCTTT
TRBV20-1	TRBD2	TRBJ2-2	few	CSARGTRGLAGVAGELFF	TGCAGTGCTAGAGGCACGCGGGGACTAGCGGGAGTAGCCGGGGAGCTGTTTTTT